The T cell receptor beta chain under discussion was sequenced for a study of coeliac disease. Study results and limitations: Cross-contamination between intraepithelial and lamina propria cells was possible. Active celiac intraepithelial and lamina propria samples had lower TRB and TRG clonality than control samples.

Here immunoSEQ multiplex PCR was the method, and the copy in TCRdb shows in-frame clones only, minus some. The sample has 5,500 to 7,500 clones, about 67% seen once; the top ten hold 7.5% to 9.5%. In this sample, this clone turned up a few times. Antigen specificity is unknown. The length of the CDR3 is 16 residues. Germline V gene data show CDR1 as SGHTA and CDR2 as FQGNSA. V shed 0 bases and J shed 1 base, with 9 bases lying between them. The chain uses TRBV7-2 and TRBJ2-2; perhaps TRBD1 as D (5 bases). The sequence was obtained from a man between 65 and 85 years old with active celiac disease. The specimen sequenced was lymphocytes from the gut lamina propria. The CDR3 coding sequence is TGTGCCAGCAGCTTAGCCGGGCAGGGGAACACCGGGGAGCTGTTTTTT. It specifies CASSLAGQGNTGELFF.